What follows are 13 T cell receptor beta chains derived from one specimen sequenced in a study of chemoradiotherapy in HPV16-positive cancers (dated by TCRdb to 2022 to 2024). Libraries were made using the immunoSEQ multiplex PCR assay. TCRdb took this table from immuneACCESS and kept in-frame rearrangements with V and J called. Such tables lack part of the clones; where checked against another copy, unresolved V genes explain under half of the gap, and the rest is unexplained. Present in this sample are roughly 10,000 clones, approximately 83% of which were seen just once. The top ten constitute roughly 2.8% of the sample. The sequenced sample was blood, obtained from a patient who underwent chemoradiotherapy. Receptors were obtained from a human donor with HPV-associated anogenital cancer.

The V gene is TRBV5-6, the J gene TRBJ2-1, with unresolved D. The CDR3 runs 16 residues. The V gene's germline CDR1 is SGHDT and CDR2 YYEEEE. With 0 bases removed from V and 0 bases from J, the gap between germline ends came to 10 bases. The CDR3 nucleotides read TGTGCCAGCAGCTTGGAGCAAATAGGCTCCTACAATGAGCAGTTCTTC. It encodes CASSLEQIGSYNEQFF.

The chain links TRBV7-2 to TRBJ1-4; D gene uncertain. The CDR3 sequence is 15 residues long. Germline CDR1 reads SGHTA; CDR2 reads FQGNSA. V shed 5 bases and J shed 7 bases, with 17 bases lying between them. CDR3 sequence: CASSAPPGSGEKLFF. In nucleotides, the CDR3 is TGTGCCAGCAGCGCGCCGCCGGGATCGGGTGAAAAACTGTTTTTT.

V and J are TRBV7-9 and TRBJ1-2; D is uncertain. CDR3 length equals 13 residues. Trimming took 5 bases from V and 5 from J, leaving 12 bases between them. Germline values: CDR1 SEHNR, CDR2 FQNEAQ (reference sequence). The CDR3 region is CASSAKGGYGYTF. CDR3 coding DNA: TGTGCCAGCAGCGCCAAGGGAGGGTATGGCTACACCTTC.

The V and J genes are TRBV6-5 and TRBJ2-7; the D gene is possibly TRBD2 (5 bases). Per germline, CDR1 MNHEY and CDR2 SVGAGI. This CDR3 has 16 amino acids. V shed 6 bases and J shed 0 bases, with 18 bases lying between them. CDR3 DNA: TGTGCCAGCAGCTACAGCAGAGGGTCCGCCTCCTACGAGCAGTACTTC. Its translation is CASSYSRGSASYEQYF.

This clone was found a few times. The same CDR3 is also encoded by other DNA sequences in this sample. The chain uses TRBV18 and TRBJ2-6, with no clear D. The CDR3 is 16 amino acids. CDR1 is KGHSH, CDR2 LQKENI, per germline. V was pared by 4 bases and J by 0 bases, with 10 bases between. The CDR3 bases are TGTGCCAGCTCACTGAGCCAAGGCTCTGGGGCCAACGTCCTGACTTTC. It translates to CASSLSQGSGANVLTF.

The V call is TRBV27, the J call TRBJ2-3, with no clear D. The CDR3 runs to 13 residues. Looked up from germline, CDR1 is MNHEY and CDR2 is SMNVEV (reference sequence). Trimming stripped 4 bases from V and 7 bases from J, with 12 bases between. The CDR3 coding sequence is TGTGCCAGCAGTTCTGCCCCCCCCTATACGCAGTATTTT. Translation gives CASSSAPPYTQYF.

The chain is built from TRBV18 and TRBJ2-3, with 7 bases fitting TRBD1. V was clipped by 1 base and J by 2 bases; unmatched bases: 3. Germline CDR1 KGHSH, CDR2 LQKENI. The CDR3 consists of 15 residues. For the CDR3, the DNA is TGTGCCAGCTCACCACGACAGGGCCACACAGATACGCAGTATTTT. Translated: CASSPRQGHTDTQYF. The full variable domain, its missing parts supplied by reference TRBV18 and TRBJ2-3, is NAGVMQNPRHLVRRRGQEARLRCSPMKGHSHVYWYRQLPEEGLKFMVYLQKENIIDESGMPKERFSAEFPKEGPSILRIQQVVRGDSAAYFCASSPRQGHTDTQYFGPGTRLTVL.

This clone appeared a few times. This sequence joins TRBV7-9 and TRBJ2-1; the D gene is possibly TRBD2 (5 bases). The CDR3 is 13 amino acids. Trimming cost V 1 base and J 10 bases, with 11 bases left between them. Germline-derived CDR1 and CDR2 are SEHNR and FQNEAQ (reference sequence). CDR3 sequence reads: CASSLDLLDEQFF. The CDR3 DNA is TGTGCCAGCAGCTTAGACCTACTAGACGAGCAGTTCTTC.

The J gene is TRBJ1-4, the V gene TRBV6-5, with a weak D call TRBD1 (5 bases). In germline, CDR1 is MNHEY, CDR2 SVGAGI. Trimming took 2 bases from V and 5 from J, leaving 9 bases between them. The length of the CDR3 is 14 residues. CDR3 amino acids: CASSYGTLNEKLFF. The CDR3, as DNA: TGTGCCAGCAGTTACGGGACCCTGAATGAAAAACTGTTTTTT.

The CDR3 bases are TGTGCCAGCGCTCCGTCGGACGGAAACACTGAAGCTTTCTTT. This gives the protein CASAPSDGNTEAFF. The chain has TRBV7-6 and TRBJ1-1; D is unclear. V was shortened by 8 bases and J by 2 bases, with 15 bases between the two germline ends. Per the germline V gene, CDR1 is SGHVS and CDR2 is FNYEAQ. CDR3 length: 14 amino acids.

The DNA for the CDR3 is TGTGCCAGCAGGGGGCTCCTAAAACTGAACAATGAGCAGTTCTTC. This sequence encodes CASRGLLKLNNEQFF. V gene TRBV6-6 combines with J gene TRBJ2-1; TRBD1 might be the D (5 bases). Germline V gene sequence: CDR1 MNHNY, CDR2 SVGAGI (reference sequence). The length of the CDR3 is 15 residues. V lost 6 bases and J 5 bases, leaving 17 bases between the germline ends.

V is TRBV15 and J is TRBJ2-2; no clear D. The CDR3 sequence is 13 residues long. The V gene's germline CDR1 is LNHNV and CDR2 YYDKDF (reference sequence). Trimming removed 8 bases at V and 2 bases at J, with 9 bases between. The CDR3 DNA reads TGTGCCACCGGCCATCGAAACACCGGGGAGCTGTTTTTT. Protein product: CATGHRNTGELFF.

This sequence joins TRBV5-1 and TRBJ1-1; D is unresolved. This CDR3 has 13 residues. V dropped 0 bases and J dropped 4 bases, with 7 bases sitting between them. CDR1 is SGHRS and CDR2 is YFSETQ in the germline V gene. This chain's CDR3 is CASSLAQATEAFF. CDR3 DNA sequence: TGCGCCAGCAGCTTGGCCCAGGCCACTGAAGCTTTCTTT.